This TCR beta chain is from a study of blood T cell repertoires in COVID-19. V was pared by 0 bases and J by 5 bases, with 10 bases between. The CDR3 covers 14 residues. Germline CDR1 is MRHNA and CDR2 is SNTAGT. Sequenced by immunoSEQ multiplex PCR; TCRdb stores in-frame clones only, minus some. The table includes 200,000 to 250,000 clones, about 87% detected once. The rearrangement uses TRBV6-4 and TRBJ1-1; no clear D. Sequencing was performed on PBMCs or T cells enriched from blood (not recorded which). The sequence was collected from a woman in her 30s who had recovered from COVID-19. The CDR3 coding sequence is TGTGCCAGCAGTGACTCCCGGGAGGGAACTGAAGCTTTCTTT. Protein product: CASSDSREGTEAFF.